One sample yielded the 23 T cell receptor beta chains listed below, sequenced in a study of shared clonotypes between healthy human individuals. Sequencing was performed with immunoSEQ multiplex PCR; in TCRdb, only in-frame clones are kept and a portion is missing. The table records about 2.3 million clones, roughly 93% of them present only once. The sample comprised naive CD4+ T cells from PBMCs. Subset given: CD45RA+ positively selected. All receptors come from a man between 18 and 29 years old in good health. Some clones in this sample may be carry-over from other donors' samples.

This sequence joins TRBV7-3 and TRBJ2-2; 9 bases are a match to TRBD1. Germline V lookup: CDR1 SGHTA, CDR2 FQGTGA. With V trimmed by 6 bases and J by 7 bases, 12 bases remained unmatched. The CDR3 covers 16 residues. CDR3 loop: CASSFTNRGQGGELFF. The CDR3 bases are TGTGCCAGCAGTTTTACCAACAGGGGGCAAGGCGGGGAGCTGTTTTTT.

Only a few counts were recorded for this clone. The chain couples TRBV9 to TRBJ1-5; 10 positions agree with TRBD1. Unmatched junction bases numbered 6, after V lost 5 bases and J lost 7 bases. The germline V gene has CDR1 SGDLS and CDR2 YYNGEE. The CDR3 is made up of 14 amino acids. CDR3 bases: TGTGCCAGCAGTAGACAGGGGGCGGGGCAGCCCCAGCATTTT. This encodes CASSRQGAGQPQHF. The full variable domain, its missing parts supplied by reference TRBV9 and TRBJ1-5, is DSGVTQTPKHLITATGQRVTLRCSPRSGDLSVYWYQQSLDQGLQFLIQYYNGEERAKGNILERFSAQQFPDLHSELNLSSLELGDSALYFCASSRQGAGQPQHFGDGTRLSIL.

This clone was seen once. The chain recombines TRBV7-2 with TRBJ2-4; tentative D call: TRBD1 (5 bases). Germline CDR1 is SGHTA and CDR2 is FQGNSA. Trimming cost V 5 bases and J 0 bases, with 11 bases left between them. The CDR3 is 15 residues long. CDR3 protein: CASSPRQTAKNIQYF. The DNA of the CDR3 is TGTGCCAGCAGCCCCAGACAGACAGCCAAAAACATTCAGTACTTC.

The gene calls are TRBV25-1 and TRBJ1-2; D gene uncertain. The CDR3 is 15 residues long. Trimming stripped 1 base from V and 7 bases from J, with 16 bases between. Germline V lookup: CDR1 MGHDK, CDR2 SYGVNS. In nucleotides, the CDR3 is TGTGCCAGCAGTGAATCGGGCAGGACGATTGGTGGCTACACCTTC. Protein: CASSESGRTIGGYTF.

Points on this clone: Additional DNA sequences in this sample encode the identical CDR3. The CDR3 DNA sequence: TGTGCCAGCAGCTTACGCGGCAACACTGAAGCTTTCTTT. This codes for CASSLRGNTEAFF. The chain recombines TRBV7-9 with TRBJ1-1; no reliable D call. CDR1 SEHNR and CDR2 FQNEAQ come from the germline V gene (reference sequence). Trimming took 2 bases from V and 2 from J, leaving 6 bases between them. CDR3 length equals 13 residues.

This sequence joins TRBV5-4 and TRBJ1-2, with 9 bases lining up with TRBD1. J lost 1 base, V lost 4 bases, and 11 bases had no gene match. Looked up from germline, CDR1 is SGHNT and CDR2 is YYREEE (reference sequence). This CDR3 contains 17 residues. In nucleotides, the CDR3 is TGTGCCAGCAGCATACGGGACAGGGCGTTCTTTAACTATGGCTACACCTTC. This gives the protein CASSIRDRAFFNYGYTF.

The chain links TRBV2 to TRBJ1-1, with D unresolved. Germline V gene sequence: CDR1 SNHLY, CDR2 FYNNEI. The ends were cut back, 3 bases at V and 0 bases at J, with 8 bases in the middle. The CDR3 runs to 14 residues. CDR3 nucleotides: TGTGCCAGCAGTGATTTGTTGGTGAACACTGAAGCTTTCTTT. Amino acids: CASSDLLVNTEAFF.

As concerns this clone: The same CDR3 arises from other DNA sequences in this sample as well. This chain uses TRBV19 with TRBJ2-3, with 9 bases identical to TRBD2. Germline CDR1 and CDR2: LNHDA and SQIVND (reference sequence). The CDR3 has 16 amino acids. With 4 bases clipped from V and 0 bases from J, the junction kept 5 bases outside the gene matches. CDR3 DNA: TGTGCCAGTAGTAGAGGAACTAGCGGGAGCACAGATACGCAGTATTTT. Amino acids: CASSRGTSGSTDTQYF.

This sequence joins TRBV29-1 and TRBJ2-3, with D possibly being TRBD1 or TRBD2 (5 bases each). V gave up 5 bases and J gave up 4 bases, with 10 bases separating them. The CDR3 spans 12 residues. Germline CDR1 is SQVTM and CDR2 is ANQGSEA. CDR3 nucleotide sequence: TGCAGCGTTTCGAGAGGGGCAGATACGCAGTATTTT. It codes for CSVSRGADTQYF.

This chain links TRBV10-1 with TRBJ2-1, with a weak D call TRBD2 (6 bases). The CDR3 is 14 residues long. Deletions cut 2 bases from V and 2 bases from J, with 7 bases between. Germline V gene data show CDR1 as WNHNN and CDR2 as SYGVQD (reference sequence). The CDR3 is CASSEASAYNEQFF. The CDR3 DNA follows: TGCGCCAGCAGTGAGGCTAGCGCCTACAATGAGCAGTTCTTC.

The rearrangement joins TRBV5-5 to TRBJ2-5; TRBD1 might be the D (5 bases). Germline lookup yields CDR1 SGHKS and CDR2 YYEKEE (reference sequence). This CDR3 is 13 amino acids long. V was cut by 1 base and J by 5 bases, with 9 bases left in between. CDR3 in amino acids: CASSLSGAETQYF. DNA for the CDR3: TGTGCCAGCAGCTTGAGTGGGGCGGAGACCCAGTACTTC.

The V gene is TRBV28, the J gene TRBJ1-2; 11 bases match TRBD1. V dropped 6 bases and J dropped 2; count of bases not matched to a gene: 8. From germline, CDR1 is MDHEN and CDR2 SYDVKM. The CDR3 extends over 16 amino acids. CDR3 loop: CASSTPGTGGNYGYTF. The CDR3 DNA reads TGTGCCAGCAGCACCCCCGGGACAGGGGGAAACTATGGCTACACCTTC.

The CDR3 is CASSPREGAAVSPVPAGANVLTF. CDR3 DNA: TGTGCCAGCAGCCCGAGGGAGGGGGCGGCTGTTTCCCCCGTCCCTGCTGGGGCCAACGTCCTGACTTTC. This chain joins TRBV4-2 and TRBJ2-6; D possibly matches TRBD1 or TRBD2 (7 bases each). The CDR3 consists of 23 residues. Trimming removed 4 bases at V and 2 bases at J, with 33 bases between. Per the germline V gene, CDR1 is LGHNA and CDR2 is YNFKEQ.

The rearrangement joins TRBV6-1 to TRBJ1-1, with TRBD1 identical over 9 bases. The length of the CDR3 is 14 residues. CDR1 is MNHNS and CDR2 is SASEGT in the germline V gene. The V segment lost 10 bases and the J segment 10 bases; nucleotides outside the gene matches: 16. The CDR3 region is CATQDRTGESVAFF. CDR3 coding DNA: TGTGCCACGCAGGACCGGACAGGGGAAAGTGTAGCTTTCTTT.

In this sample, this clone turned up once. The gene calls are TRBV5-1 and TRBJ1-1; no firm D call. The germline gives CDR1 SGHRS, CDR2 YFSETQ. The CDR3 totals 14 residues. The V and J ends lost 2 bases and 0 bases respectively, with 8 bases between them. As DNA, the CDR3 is TGCGCCAGCAGCTTTATGGAGTTGAACACTGAAGCTTTCTTT. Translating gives CASSFMELNTEAFF. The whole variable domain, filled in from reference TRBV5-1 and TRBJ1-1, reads KAGVTQTPRYLIKTRGQQVTLSCSPISGHRSVSWYQQTPGQGLQFLFEYFSETQRNKGNFPGRFSGRQFSNSRSEMNVSTLELGDSALYLCASSFMELNTEAFFGQGTRLTVV.

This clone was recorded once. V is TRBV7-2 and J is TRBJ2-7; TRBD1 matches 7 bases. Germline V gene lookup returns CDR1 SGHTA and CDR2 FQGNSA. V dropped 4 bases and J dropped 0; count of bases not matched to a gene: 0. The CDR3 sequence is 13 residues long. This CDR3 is CASSWDSSYEQYF. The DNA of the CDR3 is TGTGCCAGCAGCTGGGACAGCTCCTACGAGCAGTACTTC.

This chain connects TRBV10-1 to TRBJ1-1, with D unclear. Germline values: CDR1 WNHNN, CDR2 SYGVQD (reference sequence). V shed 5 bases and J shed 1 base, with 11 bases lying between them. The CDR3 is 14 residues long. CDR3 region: CASSSGGRNTEAFF. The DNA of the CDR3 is TGCGCCAGCAGTTCTGGAGGGCGGAACACTGAAGCTTTCTTT.

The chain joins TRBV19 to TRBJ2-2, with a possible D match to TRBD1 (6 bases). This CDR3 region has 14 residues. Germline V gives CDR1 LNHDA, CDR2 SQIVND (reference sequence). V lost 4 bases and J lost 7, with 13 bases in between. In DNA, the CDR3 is TGTGCCAGTAGTAACCAGGGGCTGATCGGGGAGCTGTTTTTT. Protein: CASSNQGLIGELFF.

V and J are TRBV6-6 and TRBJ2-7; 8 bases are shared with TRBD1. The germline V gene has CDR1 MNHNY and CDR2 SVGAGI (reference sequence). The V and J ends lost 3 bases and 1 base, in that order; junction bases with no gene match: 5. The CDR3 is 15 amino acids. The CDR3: CASSYRTGKSYEQYF. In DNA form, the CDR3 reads TGTGCCAGCAGTTATAGGACAGGGAAGTCCTACGAGCAGTACTTC.

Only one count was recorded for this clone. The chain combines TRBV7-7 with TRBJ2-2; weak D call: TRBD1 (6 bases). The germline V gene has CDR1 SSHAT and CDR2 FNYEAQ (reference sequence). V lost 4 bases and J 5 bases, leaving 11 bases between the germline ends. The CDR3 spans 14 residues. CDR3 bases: TGTGCCAGCAGCTCGTACAGGGAGACCGGGGAGCTGTTTTTT. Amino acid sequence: CASSSYRETGELFF.

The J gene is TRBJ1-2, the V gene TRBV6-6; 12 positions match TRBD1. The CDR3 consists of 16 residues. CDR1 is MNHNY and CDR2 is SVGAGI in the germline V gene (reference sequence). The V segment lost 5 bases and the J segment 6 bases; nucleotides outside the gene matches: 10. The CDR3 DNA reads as TGTGCCAGCAGTACTGGCGGGACAGGGGGCTATAATGGCTACACCTTC. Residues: CASSTGGTGGYNGYTF.

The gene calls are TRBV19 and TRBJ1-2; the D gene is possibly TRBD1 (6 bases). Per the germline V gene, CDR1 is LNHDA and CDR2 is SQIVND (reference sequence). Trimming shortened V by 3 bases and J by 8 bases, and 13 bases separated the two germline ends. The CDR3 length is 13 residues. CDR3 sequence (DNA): TGTGCCAGTAGTATCTCTTTTACAGGGGGCTACACCTTC. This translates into CASSISFTGGYTF.

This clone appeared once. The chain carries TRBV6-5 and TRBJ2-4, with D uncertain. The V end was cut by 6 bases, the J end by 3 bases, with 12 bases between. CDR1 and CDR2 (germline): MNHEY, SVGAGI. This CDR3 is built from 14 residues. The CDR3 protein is CASSPYSNKNIQYF. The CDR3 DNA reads TGTGCCAGCAGCCCCTACTCTAACAAAAACATTCAGTACTTC.